The sequence of this T cell receptor (beta chain) was determined in a study of blood T cell repertoires in COVID-19. Study-level background: PBMCs, B-cell-depleted T cells, or T cells were the source of the cDNA or gDNA that made up the material.

Clones were read by immunoSEQ multiplex PCR, and TCRdb kept only the in-frame ones, dropping some. The top ten clones hold around 1.5% of a sample with 350,000 to 500,000 clones, nearly 90% of them seen once. The CDR3 contains 13 residues. Germline CDR1 is SGHRS and CDR2 is YFSETQ. V shed 1 base, J shed 5 bases, and the junction held 1 base outside the gene matches. Individuals in the exposed group had encountered a COVID-19 case within 2 weeks preceding study entry. V is TRBV5-1 and J is TRBJ2-7, with TRBD1 matching over 9 bases. The receptor was derived from a woman between 18 and 29 years old who had been exposed to COVID-19. What was sequenced was PBMCs or T cells enriched from blood (not recorded which). CDR3 loop: CASSLTGGDEQYF. CDR3 coding DNA: TGCGCCAGCAGCTTGACAGGGGGCGACGAGCAGTACTTC.